This T cell receptor (beta chain) was found in a study of cytomegalovirus exposure and HLA in healthy donors. Comment on this clone: The antigen is unknown.

The CDR3 extends over 13 amino acids. Trimming pared 4 bases from V and 6 bases from J, leaving 12 bases between. Germline assignment: CDR1 SGHDN and CDR2 FVKESK. The primer mix had 60 Vbeta and 13 Jbeta primers. Data came from immunoSEQ multiplex PCR; TCRdb stores just in-frame clones and leaves some out. Its listing shows about 140,000 clones. Study-level findings and limits: In a later analysis, a genetic analysis reported fewer productive-TCR N-insertions in an Asian-associated ancestry cluster than the cohort average. Sequence variants that were highly shared formed a cluster that was likely a sequencing artifact.

Healthy bone marrow donors made up the donors. Sequenced: PBMCs. The V and J genes are TRBV14 and TRBJ1-1, with D possibly TRBD1 on 5 matching bases. The sequence was collected from a man between 40 and 49 years old in good health and CMV-seronegative. CDR3 bases: TGTGCCAGCAGCCCAAGGGGATTGTCTGAAGCTTTCTTT. This translates into CASSPRGLSEAFF.